This T cell receptor beta chain originates from a study of T cell changes during pregnancy in multiple sclerosis. Assay: immunoSEQ multiplex PCR; the TCRdb copy retains only in-frame clones and omits some. This table has tens of thousands of clones, less than 95% appearing once. Trimming stripped 0 bases from V and 7 bases from J, with 10 bases between. Germline V lookup: CDR1 SGDLS, CDR2 YYNGEE. The CDR3 spans 14 residues. The sequences come from peripheral blood, collected in the third trimester of pregnancy. The chain has TRBV9 and TRBJ2-2, with unresolved D. The origin of this receptor is a female donor with multiple sclerosis, enrolled in a pregnancy study. CDR3 nucleotides: TGTGCCAGCAGCGTAGTCTCTACAGACGGGGAGCTGTTTTTT. It codes for CASSVVSTDGELFF.